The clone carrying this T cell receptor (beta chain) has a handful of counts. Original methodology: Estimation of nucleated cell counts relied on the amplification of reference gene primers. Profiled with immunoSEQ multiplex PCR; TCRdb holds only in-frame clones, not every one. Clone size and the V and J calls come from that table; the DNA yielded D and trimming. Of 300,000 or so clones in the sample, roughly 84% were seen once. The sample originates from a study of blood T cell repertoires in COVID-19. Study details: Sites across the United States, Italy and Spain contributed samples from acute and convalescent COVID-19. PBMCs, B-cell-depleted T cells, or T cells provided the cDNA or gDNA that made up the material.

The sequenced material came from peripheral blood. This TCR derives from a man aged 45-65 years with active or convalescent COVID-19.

The CDR3: CATSGPGTGRGGELFF. The DNA for the CDR3 is TGTGCCACCAGTGGCCCCGGGACAGGGAGGGGCGGGGAGCTGTTTTTT. The V and J genes are TRBV24-1 and TRBJ2-2, with 9 bases matching TRBD1. Germline loops: CDR1 KGHDR, CDR2 SFDVKD. Trimming took 5 bases from V and 7 from J; bases not matched to a gene: 10. This CDR3 is 16 amino acids long.